These T cell receptor beta chains were read from a single sample in a study of blood T cell repertoires in COVID-19. This table comes from immunoSEQ multiplex PCR, and its TCRdb copy is limited to in-frame clones, with some not included. Of 200,000 to 250,000 clones in the sample, over 70% are singletons; the top ten hold about 4%. Input material: PBMCs or T cells enriched from blood (not recorded which). These receptors all come from a woman in her 30s who had been exposed to COVID-19. Both conserved end residues are part of each CDR3. A D gene is named only where the DNA matches it firmly. Only part of the rows carry a size: once, few, many, or a class if the clone is expanded.

d_gene	v_gene	abundance	j_gene	CDR3aa	CDR3nt
.	TRBV7-7	.	TRBJ2-5	CASNGPEETANEQETQYF	TGTGCTAGCAACGGCCCAGAGGAGACAGCGAACGAACAAGAGACCCAGTACTTC
.	TRBV11-2	.	TRBJ1-2	CASSLIDGAYGYTF	TGTGCCAGCAGCTTAATTGACGGAGCCTATGGCTACACCTTC
.	TRBV5-1	.	TRBJ1-1	CASSFPDDTEAFF	TGCGCCAGCAGCTTCCCAGATGACACTGAAGCTTTCTTT
.	TRBV7-6	.	TRBJ1-1	CASSLEEFGTEAFF	TGTGCCAGCAGCTTGGAGGAATTCGGGACTGAAGCTTTCTTT
.	TRBV6-1	.	TRBJ1-2	CASSEQGVADLLYGYTF	TGTGCCAGCAGTGAACAAGGGGTTGCCGATCTCCTCTATGGCTACACCTTC
TRBD1	TRBV6-2/TRBV6-3	.	TRBJ1-5	CASSYDPKTGGAHQPQHF	TGTGCCAGCAGTTACGACCCAAAAACAGGGGGTGCCCATCAGCCCCAGCATTTT
.	TRBV5-1	.	TRBJ2-5	CASSYSYQETQYF	TGCGCCAGCAGCTACTCCTACCAAGAGACCCAGTACTTC
.	TRBV7-9	.	TRBJ2-1	CASSPTELEQFF	TGTGCCAGCAGCCCTACGGAGCTCGAGCAGTTCTTC
TRBD1	TRBV5-1	many	TRBJ2-7	CASSLIGQGVEQYF	TGCGCCAGCAGCTTGATTGGGCAGGGGGTAGAGCAGTACTTC
.	TRBV11-2	.	TRBJ2-7	CASSPIDYEQYF	TGTGCCAGCAGCCCCATAGACTACGAGCAGTACTTC
.	TRBV21-1	.	TRBJ1-4	CASSKVYPRSRNEKLFF	TGTGCCAGCAGCAAAGTTTATCCGAGGAGTCGTAATGAAAAACTGTTTTTT
TRBD1	TRBV19	.	TRBJ1-1	CASSVDRGEAFF	TGTGCCAGTAGTGTCGACAGGGGTGAAGCTTTCTTT
.	TRBV10-2	.	TRBJ2-5	CASSEWRAETQYF	TGCGCCAGCAGTGAATGGCGGGCCGAGACCCAGTACTTC
TRBD2	TRBV4-2	.	TRBJ2-1	CASSQVAGGPNGADEQFF	TGTGCCAGCAGCCAAGTTGCGGGAGGGCCTAATGGGGCCGATGAGCAGTTCTTC
TRBD1	TRBV27	.	TRBJ1-1	CASSWDRGTEAFF	TGTGCCAGCAGCTGGGACAGAGGCACTGAAGCTTTCTTT
.	TRBV28	once	TRBJ1-6	CASSSDRSANSPLHF	TGTGCCAGCAGTTCGGACAGATCGGCGAATTCACCCCTCCACTTT
TRBD2	TRBV19	.	TRBJ2-7	CASRVPLTSGSYEQYF	TGTGCCAGTAGAGTCCCCCTGACTAGCGGATCCTACGAGCAGTACTTC
.	TRBV5-4	.	TRBJ2-5	CANSGLDQETQYF	TGTGCCAACTCGGGACTCGATCAAGAGACCCAGTACTTC
TRBD1	TRBV15	.	TRBJ1-2	CATSRVLAGQGYGYTF	TGTGCCACCAGCAGAGTATTAGCGGGACAGGGATATGGCTACACCTTC
.	TRBV19	.	TRBJ2-5	CASSKNYLGQETQYF	TGTGCCAGTAGTAAAAACTACCTAGGCCAAGAGACCCAGTACTTC
TRBD1	TRBV9	.	TRBJ1-2	CASSVTGDVPLSDGYTF	TGTGCCAGCAGCGTTACAGGGGACGTCCCCCTCTCGGATGGCTACACCTTC
TRBD2	TRBV3-1/TRBV3-2	.	TRBJ2-7	CASSQGLAGSFEQYF	TGTGCCAGCAGCCAGGGACTAGCGGGATCTTTCGAGCAGTACTTC
TRBD2	TRBV7-9	.	TRBJ2-5	CASSWETSVRGETQYF	TGTGCCAGCAGCTGGGAGACTAGCGTTCGAGGAGAGACCCAGTACTTC
TRBD1	TRBV2	.	TRBJ2-2	CASSVTGTGGETGELFF	TGTGCCAGCAGTGTCACCGGGACAGGGGGCGAAACCGGGGAGCTGTTTTTT
TRBD1	TRBV2	.	TRBJ2-7	CASSGTGLYEQYF	TGTGCCAGCAGCGGGACAGGACTTTACGAGCAGTACTTC
TRBD2	TRBV18	.	TRBJ2-5	CASSPPSGRETQYF	TGTGCCAGCTCACCACCGAGCGGGAGGGAGACCCAGTACTTC
.	TRBV3-1/TRBV3-2	.	TRBJ2-5	CASSKNWTRGYQETQYF	TGTGCCAGCAGCAAAAATTGGACTAGGGGGTACCAAGAGACCCAGTACTTC
.	TRBV19	.	TRBJ2-3	CASSITGPSTDTQYF	TGTGCCAGTAGTATAACAGGGCCTAGCACAGATACGCAGTATTTT
.	TRBV7-3	.	TRBJ1-1	CASKPDSLNTEAFF	TGTGCCAGCAAGCCAGACAGCTTGAACACTGAAGCTTTCTTT
.	TRBV3-1/TRBV3-2	.	TRBJ1-6	CASSPFSFNSPLHF	TGTGCCAGCAGCCCCTTTTCTTTTAATTCACCCCTCCACTTT
.	TRBV14	.	TRBJ2-1	CASSQLAGRVSEQFF	TGTGCCAGCAGCCAGTTGGCGGGAAGGGTGAGTGAGCAGTTCTTC
.	TRBV19	.	TRBJ2-2	CASSMWTGQTGELFF	TGTGCCAGTAGTATGTGGACTGGGCAAACCGGGGAGCTGTTTTTT
.	TRBV14	.	TRBJ2-2	CASSQGLGEENTGELFF	TGTGCCAGCAGCCAAGGCCTTGGGGAGGAAAACACCGGGGAGCTGTTTTTT
.	TRBV7-8	.	TRBJ1-2	CASSLAGREDGYTF	TGTGCCAGCAGCTTAGCAGGGAGGGAGGATGGCTACACCTTC
.	TRBV7-2	.	TRBJ2-1	CASSLVPGSYNEQFF	TGTGCCAGCAGCTTAGTTCCGGGGTCCTACAATGAGCAGTTCTTC
TRBD1	TRBV19	.	TRBJ2-5	CASSIPTGQGETQYF	TGTGCCAGTAGTATCCCTACGGGACAGGGTGAGACCCAGTACTTC
TRBD1	TRBV5-1	.	TRBJ1-1	CASSWGQPNTEAFF	TGCGCCAGCAGCTGGGGACAGCCGAACACTGAAGCTTTCTTT
.	TRBV5-1	.	TRBJ2-7	CASSFGQGEDEQYF	TGCGCCAGCAGCTTCGGTCAGGGGGAGGACGAGCAGTACTTC
.	TRBV29-1	.	TRBJ2-1	CSVALTVKNDNEQFF	TGCAGCGTGGCCCTGACTGTAAAAAACGACAATGAGCAGTTCTTC